Listed below are T cell receptor beta chains from one sample, sequenced in a study of T cells in Graves' hyperthyroidism and ophthalmopathy. TCRdb fed the multiplex PCR reads into MiXCR, producing one record per CDR3 protein. The repertoire includes approximately 500,000 distinct CDR3 sequences, around 46% of them detected once, and approximately 7.5% sits in the top ten. What was sequenced was peripheral blood or thyroid tissue (not recorded which). These receptors were taken from a woman aged 18-35 years with Graves' hyperthyroidism. CDR3s include the opening cysteine and the closing phenylalanine or tryptophan. Fields, in order: V gene, D gene, J gene, clone size, CDR3 protein, CDR3 DNA. A D gene is named only where the DNA matches it firmly. Expanded clones get a size class; other rows say once, few or many, or leave the size out.

TRBV10-2	.	TRBJ2-7	.	CASSESIGRTYEQYF	TGCGCCAGCAGTGAGTCGATCGGGCGAACCTACGAGCAGTACTTC
TRBV6-6	TRBD1	TRBJ1-3	few	CASSYPQGVSGNTIYF	TGTGCCAGCAGTTACCCACAGGGGGTCTCTGGAAACACCATATATTTT
TRBV10-3	TRBD2	TRBJ2-3	few	CAISESASGRSTDTQYF	TGTGCCATCAGTGAGTCTGCTAGCGGGAGAAGCACAGATACGCAGTATTTT
TRBV12-3/TRBV12-4	TRBD1	TRBJ1-2	.	CASSFGQALNGYTF	TGTGCCAGCAGTTTCGGACAGGCCTTGAATGGCTACACCTTC
TRBV2	.	TRBJ1-6	.	CASKSGTYNSPLHF	TGTGCCAGCAAATCCGGGACCTATAATTCACCCCTCCACTTT
TRBV15	TRBD1	TRBJ1-1	.	CATCRDRGNTEAFF	TGTGCCACCTGCCGGGACAGGGGGAACACTGAAGCTTTCTTT
TRBV20-1	.	TRBJ1-6	.	CSARGSYNSPLHF	TGCAGTGCTAGAGGCTCCTATAATTCACCCCTCCACTTT
TRBV20-1	TRBD1	TRBJ2-7	.	CSASGTGVYEQYF	TGCAGTGCTAGTGGGACAGGGGTCTATGAGCAGTACTTC
TRBV7-9	TRBD2	TRBJ2-7	.	CASSTVPSGSIHEQYF	TGTGCCAGCAGCACAGTTCCTAGCGGGAGTATCCATGAGCAGTACTTC
TRBV5-1	TRBD1	TRBJ2-6	many	CASSVTGVSSGANVLTF	TGCGCCAGCAGCGTGACAGGGGTCAGCTCTGGGGCCAACGTCCTGACTTTC
TRBV29-1	TRBD1	TRBJ1-4	.	CSVRQGLGEKLFF	TGCAGCGTCCGACAGGGTCTAGGTGAAAAACTGTTTTTT
TRBV6-1	TRBD1	TRBJ2-2	.	CATLQGARGTGELFF	TGTGCCACTTTACAGGGGGCGCGAGGAACCGGGGAGCTGTTTTTT
TRBV20-1	.	TRBJ1-2	many	CSARAFRVGYTF	TGCAGTGCTAGGGCGTTTCGAGTCGGCTACACCTTC
TRBV24-1	.	TRBJ2-3	few	CATSDPTGKGTDTQYF	TGTGCCACCAGTGATCCAACAGGGAAGGGCACAGATACGCAGTATTTT
TRBV29-1	TRBD1	TRBJ1-4	few	CSVLQGAGEKLFF	TGCAGCGTTTTACAGGGGGCAGGGGAAAAACTGTTTTTT
TRBV20-1	.	TRBJ1-2	once	CRDLGGVVYGYTF	TGCAGGGACTTGGGGGGGGTCGTATATGGCTACACCTTC
TRBV2	.	TRBJ2-2	few	CASDGTGELFF	TGTGCCAGTGACGGGACCGGGGAGCTGTTTTTT
TRBV30	.	TRBJ1-1	.	CAWSAVSTEAFF	TGTGCCTGGAGTGCCGTGAGCACTGAAGCTTTCTTT
TRBV7-9	.	TRBJ2-2	.	CASSLRLAHTGELFF	TGTGCCAGCAGCTTGAGGCTAGCGCACACCGGGGAGCTGTTTTTT
TRBV14	TRBD2	TRBJ2-1	once	CASSQESGSYNEQFF	TGTGCCAGCAGCCAAGAGAGCGGGAGCTACAATGAGCAGTTCTTC
TRBV24-1	TRBD2	TRBJ2-3	.	CATSDPQTLTSERTDTQYF	TGTGCCACCAGTGACCCCCAGACGCTTACTAGCGAACGCACAGATACGCAGTATTTT
TRBV12-3/TRBV12-4	.	TRBJ2-7	.	CASTSPGTPGQYF	TGTGCCAGCACCTCACCCGGGACCCCCGGTCAGTACTTC
TRBV7-2	TRBD1	TRBJ1-2	many	CASSLIRTGWSRSFGYTF	TGTGCCAGCAGCTTAATTAGGACAGGGTGGAGTAGAAGTTTTGGCTACACCTTC
TRBV7-8	.	TRBJ2-3	.	CASSPPGLRTDTQYF	TGTGCCAGCAGCCCCCCGGGACTCCGCACAGATACGCAGTATTTT
TRBV9	TRBD1	TRBJ1-4	.	CASSVGDRVIEKLFF	TGTGCCAGCAGCGTAGGTGACAGGGTTATTGAAAAACTGTTTTTT
TRBV20-1	.	TRBJ2-1	few	CSARDLRTDNEQFF	TGCAGTGCTAGAGATCTCCGGACTGACAATGAGCAGTTCTTC
TRBV9	.	TRBJ1-2	few	CASSVEEGRSYGYTF	TGTGCCAGCAGCGTAGAAGAGGGACGGTCCTATGGCTACACCTTC
TRBV7-2	.	TRBJ2-7	many	CASSLGDIHEQYF	TGTGCCAGCAGCTTGGGGGACATCCACGAGCAGTACTTC
TRBV7-6	.	TRBJ2-7	many	CASSTEVPTSSYEQYF	TGTGCCAGCAGCACAGAGGTACCCACAAGCTCCTACGAGCAGTACTTC
TRBV7-9	TRBD2	TRBJ2-2	.	CASSYGVAGGNTGELFF	TGTGCCAGCAGCTACGGGGTAGCGGGAGGGAACACCGGGGAGCTGTTTTTT
TRBV5-5	TRBD1	TRBJ2-7	many	CASSSTGNSYEQYF	TGTGCCAGCAGCTCGACAGGGAACTCCTACGAGCAGTACTTC
TRBV15	.	TRBJ2-5	.	CATSRLTAGQETQYF	TGTGCCACCAGCAGACTTACAGCAGGGCAAGAGACCCAGTACTTC
TRBV7-9	.	TRBJ2-3	.	CASSLSFGQSDTQYF	TGTGCCAGCAGCTTAAGTTTTGGTCAGTCAGATACGCAGTATTTT
TRBV20-1	TRBD2	TRBJ2-1	.	CSEGSGTYNEQFF	TGCAGTGAAGGTAGCGGGACCTACAATGAGCAGTTCTTC
TRBV29-1	.	TRBJ2-7	once	CSVGGAGRSYEQYF	TGCAGCGTGGGGGGGGCAGGGAGATCCTACGAGCAGTACTTC
TRBV20-1	.	TRBJ2-5	many	CSAILAYTEETQYF	TGCAGTGCTATATTGGCATACACAGAAGAGACCCAGTACTTC
TRBV9	TRBD1	TRBJ2-7	.	CASSAGQGAGEQYF	TGTGCCAGCAGCGCCGGACAGGGGGCGGGTGAGCAGTACTTC
TRBV7-9	.	TRBJ2-2	.	CASATMAGELFF	TGTGCCAGCGCCACTATGGCCGGGGAGCTGTTTTTT
TRBV5-6	.	TRBJ2-7	many	CASSLEHRPLYEQYF	TGTGCCAGCAGCTTGGAACATCGGCCACTCTACGAGCAGTACTTC